Below, 14 T cell receptor beta chains from the same sample are listed, as sequenced in a study of blood T cell repertoires in COVID-19. Assay used: immunoSEQ multiplex PCR; TCRdb lists only in-frame clones, some missing. Of about 180,000 clones in the sample, around 87% were seen once. The sequenced material came from peripheral blood. The receptors originated from a man between 40 and 49 years old with active or convalescent COVID-19.

The chain joins TRBV12-3 or TRBV12-4 to TRBJ2-5; no firm D call. This CDR3 has 11 amino acids. V was clipped by 5 bases and J by 5 bases, with 6 bases between them. For the CDR3, the DNA is TGTGCCAGCAGTAAGAGGGAGACCCAGTACTTC. Translation: CASSKRETQYF.

The chain recombines TRBV9 with TRBJ2-1; TRBD1 matches at 8 bases. This CDR3 has 16 residues. CDR1 is SGDLS and CDR2 is YYNGEE in the germline V gene. V lost 4 bases and J lost 0; bases outside the gene matches: 6. CDR3 amino acids: CASSPGGTGSYNEQFF. The CDR3 DNA follows: TGTGCCAGCAGCCCTGGCGGGACAGGCTCCTACAATGAGCAGTTCTTC. The full variable domain, its missing parts supplied by reference TRBV9 and TRBJ2-1, is DSGVTQTPKHLITATGQRVTLRCSPRSGDLSVYWYQQSLDQGLQFLIQYYNGEERAKGNILERFSAQQFPDLHSELNLSSLELGDSALYFCASSPGGTGSYNEQFFGPGTRLTVL.

This chain joins TRBV6-5 and TRBJ1-4; D ambiguous. The germline V gene has CDR1 MNHEY and CDR2 SVGAGI. Trimming shortened V by 5 bases and J by 10 bases, and 20 bases separated the two germline ends. The CDR3 spans 15 residues. The chain's CDR3 is CASSPWAREGGKLFF. The CDR3 DNA follows: TGTGCCAGCAGTCCATGGGCCCGAGAAGGAGGAAAACTGTTTTTT.

CDR3 DNA: TGTGCCAGCAGCCAAGAGCCTAGCGGGGTCGAGCAGTACTTC. This sequence encodes CASSQEPSGVEQYF. This chain links TRBV4-2 with TRBJ2-7; 9 bases map to TRBD2. V was clipped by 0 bases and J by 6 bases; unmatched bases: 3. CDR3 length: 14 amino acids. Looked up from germline, CDR1 is LGHNA and CDR2 is YNFKEQ.

In its sample, this clone was seen once. One junction end does not reproduce the germline sequence, and a read error may be involved. The genes are TRBV9 and TRBJ2-5, with D perhaps TRBD1 or TRBD2 (7 bases each). The CDR3 is 14 residues long. CDR1 is SGDLS, CDR2 YYNGEE, per germline. The DNA for the CDR3 is TGTGCCCGCAGCGTAGGGGGCGGGGGAGAGACCCAGTACTTC. Translation gives CARSVGGGGETQYF.

About this clone itself: Germline is not matched at one junction end, which may reflect a read error. This chain links TRBV7-8 with TRBJ1-6, with D perhaps TRBD1 (5 bases). This CDR3 region has 15 residues. Germline V gives CDR1 SGHVS, CDR2 FQNEAQ. CDR3 protein: CASSLARQGASPLHF. The CDR3 DNA reads TGTGCCAGCAGCCTAGCCCGGCAGGGCGCGTCACCCCTCCACTTT.

On this clone: Germline is not matched at one junction end, which may reflect a read error. The chain joins TRBV7-7 to TRBJ2-5; a possible D gene is TRBD2 (7 bases). CDR3 length: 13 residues. Per germline, CDR1 SSHAT and CDR2 FNYEAQ (reference sequence). The CDR3 loop reads CASSLPGGETQYF. DNA for the CDR3: TGTGCTAGCAGCTTACCGGGGGGCGAGACCCAGTACTTC.

J is TRBJ1-3 and V is TRBV4-2; 9 bases map to TRBD1. The CDR3 contains 17 residues. Germline V lookup: CDR1 LGHNA, CDR2 YNFKEQ. V lost 4 bases and J lost 3; bases outside the gene matches: 10. The CDR3 reads CASSRGGGQGFGNTIYF. As DNA, the CDR3 is TGTGCCAGCAGCCGAGGGGGGGGACAGGGTTTTGGAAACACCATATATTTT.

The rearrangement joins TRBV5-1 to TRBJ1-2, with 8 bases lining up with TRBD1. Losses at the gene ends were 4 bases for V and 8 bases for J; bases not matched to a gene: 7. This CDR3 comprises 13 residues. CDR1 SGHRS and CDR2 YFSETQ come from the germline V gene. CDR3 region: CASSIGRGPGYTF. The CDR3 coding sequence is TGCGCCAGCAGCATTGGCAGGGGGCCAGGCTACACCTTC. Combining the CDR3 with reference TRBV5-1 and TRBJ1-2 gives the whole variable domain KAGVTQTPRYLIKTRGQQVTLSCSPISGHRSVSWYQQTPGQGLQFLFEYFSETQRNKGNFPGRFSGRQFSNSRSEMNVSTLELGDSALYLCASSIGRGPGYTFGSGTRLTVV.

The chain carries TRBV4-1 and TRBJ1-6; 9 positions match TRBD1. J gave up 5 bases and V 4 bases, and 0 bases lay outside the gene matches. Germline CDR1 MGHRA, CDR2 YSYEKL. The CDR3 is 14 amino acids. CDR3 coding DNA: TGCGCCAGCAGCCGGGACAGGGATAATTCACCCCTCCACTTT. It yields the protein CASSRDRDNSPLHF.

This CDR3 is CASSGTGYSNQPQHF. The CDR3 nucleotides read TGTGCCAGCAGTGGGACAGGCTATAGCAATCAGCCCCAGCATTTT. The chain employs TRBV28 and TRBJ1-5; 8 bases match TRBD1. The germline gives CDR1 MDHEN, CDR2 SYDVKM. The J segment lost 0 bases and the V segment lost 5 bases, leaving 3 bases of the junction unmatched. This CDR3 is built from 15 residues.

The chain employs TRBV3-1 (or the pseudogene TRBV3-2) and TRBJ2-1, with a tentative D call TRBD2 (6 bases). This CDR3 has 13 amino acids. The V end lost 4 bases, the J end lost 8 bases, and 12 bases lay between the germline ends. The germline V gene has CDR1 LGHDT and CDR2 YNNKEL (reference sequence). In DNA, the CDR3 is TGTGCCAGCAGCCTGGGGCCGGGGGATGAGCAGTTCTTC. As protein: CASSLGPGDEQFF.

The chain has TRBV27 and TRBJ2-1; TRBD1 agrees at 8 bases. The CDR3 has 16 residues. Trimming removed 4 bases from V and 6 bases from J; junction bases left unmatched: 11. Germline V lookup: CDR1 MNHEY, CDR2 SMNVEV (reference sequence). Written as DNA, the CDR3 is TGTGCCAGCAGTTCGCTCGGACAGGGCGCCCCCAATGAGCAGTTCTTC. It translates to CASSSLGQGAPNEQFF.

This clone was seen a few times. This chain joins TRBV28 and TRBJ2-7; TRBD1 matches at 9 bases. CDR1 and CDR2 (germline): MDHEN, SYDVKM. The junction had 8 bases not matched to a gene; V was cut back by 5 bases and J by 3 bases. This CDR3 is built from 15 residues. The CDR3 sequence: CASSPPGTGFYEQYF. In nucleotides, the CDR3 is TGTGCCAGCAGTCCCCCTGGGACAGGGTTCTACGAGCAGTACTTC.